This T cell receptor beta chain was profiled in a study of T cell responses to AZD1222 COVID-19 vaccine. Findings and limits, study-wide: The donor group comprised mostly white British people and more females; the analysis possibly underestimated clonal diversity. Among vaccine-associated CD4 TCRs, coverage spanned spike, with dominance at 160-218 and 743-854. The study identified only five to seven AZD1222 recipients as seropositive at baseline. A reported finding is that nearly half of spike-specific TCRs target unmutated variant regions.

Clones were sequenced by immunoSEQ multiplex PCR, and TCRdb holds only the in-frame ones, with some missing. The data show approximately 140,000 clones, with approximately 90% seen just once and around 2.7% held by the top ten. As to this clone: The antigen is undetermined.

This sequence was found in an adult in good health. Sequenced material: peripheral blood, taken on day 0 of AZD1222 vaccination.

This CDR3 reads CASSLAGQGGNQPQHF. CDR3 coding DNA: TGTGCCAGCAGTTTAGCGGGACAGGGCGGCAATCAGCCCCAGCATTTT. The chain is built from TRBV28 and TRBJ1-5; 9 bases match TRBD1. This CDR3 region has 16 residues. Trimming at V came to 2 bases and at J to 2 bases, leaving 4 bases not matched to a gene. The germline gives CDR1 MDHEN, CDR2 SYDVKM.